This T cell receptor beta chain is drawn from a study of post-analysis software for immune sequencing data. The study's findings and limits: Five or six TRBV segments (TRBV5-6, TRBV5-1 and TRBV20-1 among them) occurred more frequently in patients than in controls. Significantly lower normalized Chao1 diversity was seen in multiple sclerosis patients than in controls. F measure showed strong co-clustering of same-batch samples.

On this clonotype: What it binds is not known.

Every TCR beta cDNA library bore unique molecular identifiers. TCRdb reanalysed the PCR reads using MiXCR and keeps one entry per CDR3 protein. The sample has roughly 670,000 distinct CDR3 sequences, roughly three fifths seen once. This CDR3 has 17 amino acids. Germline CDR1 is DFQATT and CDR2 is SNEGSKA (reference sequence). The V gene end was trimmed by 1 base and the J gene end by 1 base; junction bases not matched to a gene: 11. The clonotype originates from a girl aged 2 to 9 with multiple sclerosis. V usage is TRBV20-1 and J usage is TRBJ2-5; TRBD1 matches 8 bases. Sequencing input: blood. Written as DNA, the CDR3 is TGCAGTGCTAGAGGCAGGGGGCAGGGCCTTAGCCAAGAGACCCAGTACTTC. Its protein is CSARGRGQGLSQETQYF.